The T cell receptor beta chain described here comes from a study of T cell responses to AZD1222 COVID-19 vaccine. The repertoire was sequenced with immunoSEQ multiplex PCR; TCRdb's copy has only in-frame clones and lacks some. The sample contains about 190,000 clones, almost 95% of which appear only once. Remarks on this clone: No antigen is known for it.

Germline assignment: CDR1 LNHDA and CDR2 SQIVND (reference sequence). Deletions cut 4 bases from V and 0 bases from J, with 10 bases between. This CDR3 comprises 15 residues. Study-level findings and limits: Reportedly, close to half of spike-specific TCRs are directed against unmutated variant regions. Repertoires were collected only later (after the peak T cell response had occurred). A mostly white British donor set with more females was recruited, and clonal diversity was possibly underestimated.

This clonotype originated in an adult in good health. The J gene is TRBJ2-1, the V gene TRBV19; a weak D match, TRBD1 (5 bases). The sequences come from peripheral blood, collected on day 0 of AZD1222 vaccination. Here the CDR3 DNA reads TGTGCCAGTAGTAGTGACAGCTTCTCCTACAATGAGCAGTTCTTC. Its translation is CASSSDSFSYNEQFF.